This entry features one TCR beta chain sequence. Authors' methods: Cell counts per sample came from amplifying reference gene primers. Sequencing was performed with immunoSEQ multiplex PCR; in TCRdb, only in-frame clones are kept and a portion is missing. That table supplies the V and J calls and clone size; D and trimming were determined from the DNA. Of roughly 260,000 clones in the sample, about 90% are singletons; the top ten hold 3.7%. These data originate in a study of blood T cell repertoires in COVID-19. CDR3 length equals 16 residues. Per germline, CDR1 MDHEN and CDR2 SYDVKM. The V gene end was trimmed by 5 bases and the J gene end by 1 base; junction bases not matched to a gene: 8.

What was sequenced was peripheral blood. The chain is built from TRBV28 and TRBJ1-1; TRBD1 agrees at 9 bases. This clonotype was obtained from a woman aged 40 to 50 with acute or convalescent COVID-19. The CDR3 region is CASSQTGGARNTEAFF. The CDR3 nucleotides read TGTGCCAGCAGTCAAACAGGGGGCGCCAGGAACACTGAAGCTTTCTTT.